A single TCR beta chain is shown here with its context. Its antigen remains unidentified. Base quality data are lacking; no much larger clone is found one base away. TCR CDR3 regions were amplified from genomic DNA by multiplex PCR using the deep immunoSEQ assay. Extracted genomic DNA from each cell subset was spread evenly across all wells of several immunoSEQ 96-well plates, with each plate serving as a replicate. Each replicate PCR for sorted subsets received approximately 220 ng genomic DNA, equal to about 30,000 T cell genomes. The purified libraries were quantified using a Qubit 3.0 fluorometer, sized with a Bioanalyzer 2100, and then quantified again using the KAPA Library Quantification kit. Each immunoSEQ 96-well plate was sequenced on its own single-read 150-cycle Illumina NextSeq 550 flow cell. Processing in the source paper ran as follows. Because the immunoSEQ output included only junctional sequences and no quality scores, the filtering could not be the same as the filtering used for full-length reads. Sequences were annotated with PyIR, a Python wrapper for IgBLAST v1.9, using IMGT germline references to assign V/J genes and CDR3. Any read was removed if the V/J assignment was weak (E-value above 1e-6), the CDR3 was missing, or the read contained stop codons, out-of-frame junctions, or ambiguous translated residues. V3J clonotypes were defined by identical inferred V gene, J gene, and CDR3 amino acid sequence. Percentage overlap between repertoires was computed as shared unique clonotypes divided by the size of the smaller repertoire. RTK rarefaction, the Chao1 estimator, and Recon v2.1 estimates of unobserved clonotypes were used to assess repertoire richness. Generation probabilities for all TCRbeta clonotypes obtained by the gDNA method from four donors were computed using OLGA. TCRdb mirrors the immuneACCESS table, restricted to in-frame sequences. Some clones are absent from its copies; in checked studies, under half trace to an unresolved V gene, and the reason for the others is unknown. For V, J and clone size, that table is used; D and trimming come from the DNA. For this sample the table gives approximately 720,000 clones, of which about two thirds were detected only once. Around 2% of the sample comes from the top ten.

Per the germline V gene, SGHRS is the CDR1 and YFSETQ is the CDR2. Deletion took 4 bases off V and 6 bases off J, with a span of 13 bases between the germline ends. Spanning cysteine to phenylalanine, the CDR3 consists of 14 amino acids. This entry keeps only the CDR3 DNA: 42 bases, framed from base 1. This record belongs to a study of shared clonotypes between healthy human individuals (dated by TCRdb to the early 2020s). Background for the entire study: The cohort included three men and a couple of women between 18 and 49 years of age. Per donor, three plates each were used for CD4 naive and CD4 memory, two for CD8 naive, and one for CD8 memory. To estimate repertoire size and how much clonotypes are shared between individuals, the study performed deep sequencing of blood TCR repertoires from five healthy adults. Leukapheresis yielded between about 0.8 and 8.9 billion PBMCs per donor. To increase sequencing depth and limit assay-specific biases, TCR repertoire library preparation and sequencing were carried out by different laboratories using diverse techniques. What the authors observed across the whole study: Incomplete sequencing was indicated by rarefaction of sorted-subset datasets, despite the large sequencing depth. Sharing across several donors was observed for 5% to 6.5% of naive CD4, under 4% of naive CD8, over 2% of memory CD4, and about 0.39% of memory CD8 clonotypes. Pairwise subsampling indicated that sequencing depth was expected to affect the degree of clonotype sharing among donors. Only blood was sampled, and tissue TCR repertoires likely differ from those in blood. Clonotypes shared by all four sorted-subset donors showed higher generation probabilities than non-shared clonotypes. Larger estimated clonotype richness was generally found for naive subsets than for memory subsets. Because the study included a small number of donors, the genetic and exposure-history diversity represented was limited.

The donors were healthy, HIV-negative adults who had no recently reported acute infections or vaccinations. Only Caucasian adults living in Nashville, Tennessee, USA were represented among the donors. CD4+ T cells were enriched by magnetic negative selection, after which naive cells were positively selected on CD45RA and the negative fraction was taken as the memory subset. Blood was collected by leukapheresis, and PBMCs were isolated by Ficoll-Histopaque density gradient centrifugation and then cryopreserved in liquid nitrogen vapor phase. Analytical flow cytometry was used to check the purity and quantity of every magnetically sorted T cell population. Genomic DNA was isolated from each sorted fraction and quantified by UV absorbance on a Nanodrop 2000c.

The sequence was collected from a woman in her thirties in good health. Sequencing was done on a sample of memory CD4+ T cells sorted from blood. This specimen's cell subset or site label, interpreted: CD45RA-negative fraction. The rearrangement combines TRBV5-1 with TRBJ1-4, with the identity of the D gene unclear. The CDR3 protein sequence reads: CASSPHGEDEKLFF. The DNA reads as follows: TGCGCCAGCAGCCCCCATGGGGAAGATGAAAAACTGTTTTTT.